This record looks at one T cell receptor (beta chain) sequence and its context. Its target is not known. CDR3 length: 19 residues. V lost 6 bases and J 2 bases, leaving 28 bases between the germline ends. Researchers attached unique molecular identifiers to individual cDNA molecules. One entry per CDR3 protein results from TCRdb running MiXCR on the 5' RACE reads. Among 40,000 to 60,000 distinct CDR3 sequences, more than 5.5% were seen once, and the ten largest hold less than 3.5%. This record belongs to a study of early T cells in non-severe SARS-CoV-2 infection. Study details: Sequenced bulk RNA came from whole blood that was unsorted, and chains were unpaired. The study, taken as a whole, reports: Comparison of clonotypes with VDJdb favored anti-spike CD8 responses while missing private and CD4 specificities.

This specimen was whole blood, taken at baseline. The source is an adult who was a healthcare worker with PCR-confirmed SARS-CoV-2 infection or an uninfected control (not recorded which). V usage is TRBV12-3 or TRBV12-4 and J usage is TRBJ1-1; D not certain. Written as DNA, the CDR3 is TGTGCCAGCAGCCCCCTACCCTTAGGTGGTTACAGACCTAACACTGAAGCTTTCTTT. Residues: CASSPLPLGGYRPNTEAFF.